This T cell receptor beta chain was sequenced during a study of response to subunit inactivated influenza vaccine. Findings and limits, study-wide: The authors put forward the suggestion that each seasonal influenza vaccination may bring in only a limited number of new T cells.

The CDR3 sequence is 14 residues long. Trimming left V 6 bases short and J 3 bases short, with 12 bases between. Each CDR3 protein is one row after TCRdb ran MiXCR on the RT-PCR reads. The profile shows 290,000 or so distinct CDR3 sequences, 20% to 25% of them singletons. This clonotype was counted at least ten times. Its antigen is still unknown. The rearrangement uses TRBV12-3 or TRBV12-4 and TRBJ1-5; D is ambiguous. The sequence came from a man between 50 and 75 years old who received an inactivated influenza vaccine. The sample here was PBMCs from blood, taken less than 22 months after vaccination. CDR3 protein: CASSRTATNQPQHF. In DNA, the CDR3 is TGTGCCAGCAGCAGGACGGCTACCAATCAGCCCCAGCATTTT.